This paragraph covers one TCR beta chain sequence. Between the trimmed V and J ends, which lost 4 bases and 4 bases, there was a span of 13 bases. Germline V gene data show CDR1 as SNHLY and CDR2 as FYNNEI. This CDR3 is built from 15 residues. The sample originates from a study of somatic mutations in cytotoxic T cells in rheumatoid arthritis. Clones were sequenced by immunoSEQ multiplex PCR, and TCRdb holds only the in-frame ones, with some missing. The sample comprises about 6,700 clones, roughly four fifths of which are singletons, and around a third rests with the top ten. The chain recombines TRBV2 with TRBJ1-4, with D perhaps TRBD1 (5 bases). The clonotype originates from a woman aged 55-69 years in good health. The specimen was CD8+ T cells sorted from blood. As DNA, the CDR3 is TGTGCCAGCAGTGGCGGGACGGGTTATAATGAAAAACTGTTTTTT. This gives the protein CASSGGTGYNEKLFF.